One sample yielded the 27 T cell receptor beta chains listed below, sequenced in a study of CD8 T cells in Susac syndrome. When the RNA was reverse transcribed, random hexamers were used with an input of roughly 0.45 to 1 ug. From the immunoSEQ multiplex PCR reads, TCRdb called clonotypes with MiXCR, one entry per CDR3 protein. Of about 300,000 distinct CDR3 sequences in the sample, 89% are singletons; the top ten hold 0.18%. Sequenced: CD8+ T cells from PBMCs. These receptor sequences come from a human donor with multiple sclerosis.

As concerns this clonotype: A read error may account for a junction end that differs from germline. This rearrangement joins TRBV5-1 to TRBJ2-1; no reliable D call. CDR1 and CDR2 (germline): SGHRS, YFSETQ. This CDR3 contains 11 residues. The CDR3 nucleotides read TGCGCCAGCAGCTTGGTCAATGAGCAGTCCTTC. Translation: CASSLVNEQSF. The variable domain in full, completed from reference TRBV5-1 and TRBJ2-1, reads KAGVTQTPRYLIKTRGQQVTLSCSPISGHRSVSWYQQTPGQGLQFLFEYFSETQRNKGNFPGRFSGRQFSNSRSEMNVSTLELGDSALYLCASSLVNEQSFGPGTRLTVL.

This clonotype turned up a few times. The rearrangement links TRBV6-1 to TRBJ2-2; a possible D gene is TRBD2 (5 bases). The ends were cut back, 5 bases at V and 7 bases at J, with 11 bases in the middle. The germline V gene has CDR1 MNHNS and CDR2 SASEGT. The CDR3 is 13 amino acids. For the CDR3, the DNA is TGTGCCAGCAGTTCCCTGGCGGGCGGGGAGCTGTTTTTT. The encoded protein is CASSSLAGGELFF.

V is TRBV9 and J is TRBJ1-5, with 10 bases aligning to TRBD1. The CDR3 loop spans 16 amino acids. In germline, CDR1 is SGDLS, CDR2 YYNGEE. V lost 2 bases to trimming and J lost 3 bases; unmatched junction nucleotides: 5. As DNA, the CDR3 is TGTGCCAGCAGCGTGGGGGACAGGGGTCACAATCAGCCCCAGCATTTT. Translated: CASSVGDRGHNQPQHF.

This chain joins TRBV6-1 and TRBJ1-4; no reliable D call. The CDR3 runs 17 residues. V was pared by 7 bases and J by 0 bases, with 18 bases between. Germline V gives CDR1 MNHNS, CDR2 SASEGT. Written as DNA, the CDR3 is TGTGCCAGCAAACCAGACCGCTTCGGAGCAACTAATGAAAAACTGTTTTTT. It translates to CASKPDRFGATNEKLFF.

This sequence joins TRBV25-1 and TRBJ2-1; D is tentatively TRBD1 or TRBD2 (6 bases each). V was cut by 3 bases and J by 8 bases, with 14 bases left in between. CDR1 is MGHDK, CDR2 SYGVNS, per germline. The CDR3 totals 14 residues. CDR3 sequence: CASSENREVDEQFF. The CDR3 bases are TGTGCCAGCAGTGAGAACAGGGAGGTCGATGAGCAGTTCTTC.

The chain has TRBV6-1 and TRBJ2-1; 10 bases agree with TRBD1. CDR3 size: 15 residues. Germline CDR1 reads MNHNS; CDR2 reads SASEGT. Unmatched junction bases numbered 8, after V lost 3 bases and J lost 9 bases. This chain's CDR3 is CASSDLGQGWSEQFF. Written as DNA, the CDR3 is TGTGCCAGCAGTGATTTGGGACAGGGGTGGTCTGAGCAGTTCTTC.

This sequence joins TRBV20-1 and TRBJ2-7; D not resolved. CDR1 DFQATT and CDR2 SNEGSKA come from the germline V gene (reference sequence). V lost 7 bases, J lost 5 bases, and 3 bases lay in between. This CDR3 is built from 8 residues. CDR3 nucleotide sequence: TGCAGTGTAAACGAGCAGTACTTC. It translates to CSVNEQYF.

This sequence joins TRBV9 and TRBJ2-5; 10 nucleotides match TRBD2. Germline V gene sequence: CDR1 SGDLS, CDR2 YYNGEE. CDR3 length equals 15 residues. After removal of 2 bases from V and 5 bases from J, the junction contained 6 bases not matched to a gene. The CDR3 DNA sequence: TGTGCCAGCAGCGTTTCTAGCGGGGGATCGGAGACCCAGTACTTC. It encodes CASSVSSGGSETQYF.

The rearrangement links TRBV29-1 to TRBJ2-7, with D unresolved. V was trimmed by 7 bases and J by 4 bases, leaving 14 bases between them. The CDR3 spans 12 residues. Germline lookup yields CDR1 SQVTM and CDR2 ANQGSEA. The CDR3 loop reads CSAADGGYEQYF. CDR3 DNA sequence: TGCAGCGCCGCCGATGGTGGTTACGAGCAGTACTTC.

The CDR3 DNA follows: TGTGCCAGCAGTTACACCCATAGCGCGGGGGGCGAGCAGTACTTC. This encodes CASSYTHSAGGEQYF. V is TRBV6-5 and J is TRBJ2-7; 8 positions agree with TRBD2. J gave up 6 bases and V 2 bases, and 9 bases lay outside the gene matches. Germline loops: CDR1 MNHEY, CDR2 SVGAGI. There are 15 residues in the CDR3.

The rearrangement uses TRBV7-8 and TRBJ2-1; 16 bases agree with TRBD2. Germline lookup yields CDR1 SGHVS and CDR2 FQNEAQ. V shed 5 bases and J 0 bases; nucleotides not matched to a gene: 7. The CDR3 covers 19 residues. The DNA for the CDR3 is TGTGCCAGCAGCCCAGGGACTAGCGGGAGGGATTTCTCCTACAATGAGCAGTTCTTC. Protein: CASSPGTSGRDFSYNEQFF.

The chain links TRBV30 to TRBJ2-4, with D uncertain. The CDR3 consists of 15 residues. The germline V and J ends were trimmed by 0 bases and 3 bases, with 12 bases remaining between them. The germline V gene encodes CDR1 GTSNPN and CDR2 SVGIG (reference sequence). The CDR3 DNA sequence: TGTGCCTGGAGTGTAGCGCTGGGAATCAAAAACATTCAGTACTTC. It yields the protein CAWSVALGIKNIQYF.

The V and J genes are TRBV28 and TRBJ2-7, with unresolved D. The CDR3 length is 14 residues. Germline lookup yields CDR1 MDHEN and CDR2 SYDVKM. V lost 3 bases, J lost 3 bases, and 12 bases lay in between. CDR3 residues: CASSLARTGYEQYF. DNA for the CDR3: TGTGCCAGCAGTTTGGCAAGGACGGGCTACGAGCAGTACTTC.

CDR3 in amino acids: CASSSTTGRNEQFF. In nucleotides, the CDR3 is TGTGCCAGCAGCTCTACCACAGGGAGGAATGAGCAGTTCTTC. The chain uses TRBV7-6 and TRBJ2-1; D possibly uses TRBD1 or TRBD2 (6 bases each). This CDR3 spans 14 amino acids. Germline CDR1 and CDR2: SGHVS and FNYEAQ. V was cut by 4 bases and J by 7 bases, with 14 bases left in between.

The chain couples TRBV7-3 to TRBJ2-1, with TRBD2 identical over 12 bases. V lost 1 base to trimming and J lost 7 bases; unmatched junction nucleotides: 5. CDR1 and CDR2 from the germline V gene are SGHTA and FQGTGA. The CDR3 length is 16 residues. The CDR3 is CASSLNALAGGNEQFF. Written as DNA, the CDR3 is TGTGCCAGCAGCTTAAATGCTCTAGCGGGAGGGAATGAGCAGTTCTTC.

The CDR3 DNA sequence: TGTGCCACCAGCAGAAGAGCGGGGGACCAAGAGACCCAGTACTTC. Its protein product is CATSRRAGDQETQYF. This chain joins TRBV15 and TRBJ2-5; 8 bases agree with TRBD2. The CDR3 is made up of 15 amino acids. CDR1 is LNHNV and CDR2 is YYDKDF in the germline V gene (reference sequence). The junction had 2 bases not matched to a gene; V was cut back by 2 bases and J by 0 bases.

The chain links TRBV6-6 to TRBJ1-4; 7 nucleotides agree with TRBD1. The CDR3 contains 14 residues. The trim removed 5 bases at V and 3 bases at J, leaving 3 bases unmatched. CDR1 is MNHNY, CDR2 SVGAGI, per germline (reference sequence). The CDR3 region is CASSQTGPNEKLFF. The CDR3 DNA reads TGTGCCAGCAGTCAGACAGGGCCTAATGAAAAACTGTTTTTT.

The rearrangement uses TRBV7-9 and TRBJ1-2, with D perhaps matching TRBD1 (6 bases). The germline CDR1 and CDR2 sequences are SEHNR and FQNEAQ (reference sequence). This CDR3 has 14 residues. V was clipped by 1 base and J by 6 bases, with 12 bases between them. CDR3 sequence (DNA): TGTGCCAGCAGCTTAGGACAGGAAAGGGATGGCTACACCTTC. It translates to CASSLGQERDGYTF.

Only one count was recorded for this clonotype. The gene calls are TRBV5-6 and TRBJ2-7, with D unclear. Looked up from germline, CDR1 is SGHDT and CDR2 is YYEEEE. This CDR3 comprises 14 residues. V was shortened by 4 bases and J by 3 bases, with 14 bases between the two germline ends. The CDR3 is CASSTINSDYEQYF. As DNA, the CDR3 is TGTGCCAGCAGCACCATTAACAGTGACTACGAGCAGTACTTC.

This sequence joins TRBV28 and TRBJ2-7, with 11 positions matching TRBD2. Unmatched junction bases numbered 5, after V lost 3 bases and J lost 4 bases. The CDR3 is 15 amino acids. Per the germline V gene, CDR1 is MDHEN and CDR2 is SYDVKM. Here the CDR3 reads CASSFLAGGPYEQYF. DNA of the CDR3: TGTGCCAGCAGTTTCTTAGCGGGGGGGCCGTACGAGCAGTACTTC.

The chain has TRBV28 and TRBJ2-2; no clear D gene. V was pared by 8 bases and J by 3 bases, with 16 bases between. Germline V gives CDR1 MDHEN, CDR2 SYDVKM. CDR3 length: 15 residues. The CDR3 bases are TGTGCCAGCGGGGTCCCCCGCGGACACACCGGGGAGCTGTTTTTT. Protein: CASGVPRGHTGELFF.

In this sample, this clonotype turned up once. V usage is TRBV19 and J usage is TRBJ1-1; D is possibly TRBD1 (6 bases). Germline lookup yields CDR1 LNHDA and CDR2 SQIVND (reference sequence). V lost 7 bases, J lost 6 bases, and 15 bases lay in between. The CDR3 spans 13 residues. The CDR3 sequence is CASIQGYSAEAFF. The CDR3 nucleotides are TGTGCCAGTATACAGGGCTATAGCGCTGAAGCTTTCTTT.

The rearrangement uses TRBV4-1 and TRBJ2-7; 7 bases are shared with TRBD1. The V gene end was trimmed by 0 bases and the J gene end by 4 bases; junction bases not matched to a gene: 6. Germline V gene sequence: CDR1 MGHRA, CDR2 YSYEKL. This CDR3 has 15 amino acids. CDR3 protein: CASSQETGIVYEQYF. CDR3 coding DNA: TGCGCCAGCAGCCAAGAGACAGGGATCGTGTACGAGCAGTACTTC.

CDR3 DNA: TGTGCCAGCAGCTTAGAAGCGGGAGCTGCAGATACGCAGTATTTT. This sequence encodes CASSLEAGAADTQYF. The chain uses TRBV13 and TRBJ2-3; 8 bases align to TRBD2. The CDR3 totals 15 residues. Germline V lookup: CDR1 PRHDT, CDR2 FYEKMQ (reference sequence). The ends lost 1 base at V and 4 bases at J; junction bases unmatched: 4.

This rearrangement joins TRBV19 to TRBJ2-5; 10 positions match TRBD1. The length of the CDR3 is 13 residues. Trimming at V came to 10 bases and at J to 4 bases, leaving 6 bases not matched to a gene. The V gene's germline CDR1 is LNHDA and CDR2 SQIVND (reference sequence). The CDR3 DNA is TGTGCCACGGGACAGGGGAGCCTAGAGACCCAGTACTTC. Amino acid sequence: CATGQGSLETQYF.

The chain combines TRBV28 with TRBJ2-1, with 7 bases lining up with TRBD2. Germline assignment: CDR1 MDHEN and CDR2 SYDVKM. The CDR3 consists of 19 residues. V shed 3 bases and J 1 base; nucleotides not matched to a gene: 15. In nucleotides, the CDR3 is TGTGCCAGCAGTTTTGGTCTAGCGGAGGGAGGGAAATCCTACAATGAGCAGTTCTTC. It yields the protein CASSFGLAEGGKSYNEQFF.

The chain links TRBV20-1 to TRBJ2-7, with TRBD1 identical over 9 bases. The V gene's germline CDR1 is DFQATT and CDR2 SNEGSKA (reference sequence). The CDR3 runs 15 residues. Losses at the gene ends were 1 base for V and 0 bases for J; bases not matched to a gene: 4. CDR3 sequence: CSARAWTGDSYEQYF. The CDR3 nucleotides read TGCAGTGCTAGAGCTTGGACAGGGGACTCCTACGAGCAGTACTTC.